This is a list of T cell receptor beta chains from one sample in a study of blood T cell repertoires in COVID-19. Clones were sequenced by immunoSEQ multiplex PCR, and TCRdb holds only the in-frame ones, with some missing. The sample shows tens of thousands of clones, roughly 80% of them seen only once. Material for sequencing was peripheral blood. Every receptor here comes from a woman in her 70s with acute or convalescent COVID-19. CDR3s leave out the opening cysteine and the closing phenylalanine or tryptophan.

J	length	V	CDR3
TRBJ2-1	11	TRBV6-5	ASSRTGYNEQF
TRBJ1-6	12	TRBV4-3	ASSHGTQNSPLH
TRBJ1-4	10	TRBV2	ASSDSERKLF
TRBJ1-3	10	TRBV6-2/TRBV6-3	ASGSTGNTIY
TRBJ2-1	13	TRBV3-1/TRBV3-2	ASSQGSGGYNEQF
TRBJ2-5	11	TRBV5-1	ASSEAGAETQY
TRBJ2-2	16	TRBV7-2	ASRLPGLRGPQGGELF
TRBJ1-5	13	TRBV4-3	ASSQGHNSNQPQH
TRBJ1-4	11	TRBV2	ASSGQGNQKLF
TRBJ2-3	14	TRBV7-9	ASSLLEAGGTDTQY
TRBJ2-1	17	TRBV24-1	ATSDLKIKSGQGYNEQF
TRBJ1-2	13	TRBV19	ASSPKTGGDYGYT
TRBJ2-1	13	TRBV5-4	ASSSGLAGSNEQF
TRBJ2-3	12	TRBV30	AWSVGRVTDTQY
TRBJ1-2	14	TRBV5-1	ASSFSSTGANYGYT
TRBJ2-2	12	TRBV19	ASSRGSNTGELF
TRBJ1-1	11	TRBV7-2	ASSFDWNTEAF
TRBJ1-5	11	TRBV7-8	ASSPWRISPQH
TRBJ1-2	15	TRBV19	ASSVDPQTGRIYGYT
TRBJ2-7	11	TRBV18	ASSPRQAGEQY
TRBJ1-4	12	TRBV19	ASSGSTGIEKLF
TRBJ2-1	13	TRBV19	ASFSGQGVVNEQF
TRBJ2-1	15	TRBV5-4	ASSVTHRGSSYNEQF
TRBJ1-2	13	TRBV5-1	ASSPGRPPNKGYT
TRBJ2-7	13	TRBV12-1	ASSFPGTGRYEQY
TRBJ1-2	13	TRBV28	ASSFSGGLVYGYT
TRBJ1-1	16	TRBV4-1	ASSQSRPGTAVNTEAF
TRBJ2-7	12	TRBV7-2	ASSLGGPLYEQY
TRBJ1-2	13	TRBV20-1	SASGGSRGNYGYT
TRBJ2-1	14	TRBV5-7	ASSRELAGSGNEQF
TRBJ1-4	15	TRBV30	AWSQSLPGTGHEKLF
TRBJ2-2	13	TRBV10-2	ASSVRAGVVGELF
TRBJ2-3	15	TRBV30	AWSNLGGGGGTDTQY
TRBJ1-6	12	TRBV2	ASSTGTVNSPLH
TRBJ2-7	10	TRBV12-3/TRBV12-4	ASSFQGYEQY
TRBJ1-3	12	TRBV9	ASSAAGGGNTIY
TRBJ1-5	12	TRBV6-2/TRBV6-3	ASSNPAGNQPQH
TRBJ1-2	12	TRBV6-5	ASSPTAVNYGYT
TRBJ2-3	14	TRBV3-1/TRBV3-2	ASSQLRLAGEDTQY
TRBJ2-3	15	TRBV4-2	ASSQAASGGAEDTQY
TRBJ2-3	12	TRBV19	ASSTTGAGDTQY
TRBJ1-5	13	TRBV6-5	ASSYSEARYQPQH
TRBJ1-5	12	TRBV5-4	ASSLEGGDQPQH
TRBJ1-4	14	TRBV28	ASSITGVGTNEKLF
TRBJ2-6	13	TRBV24-1	ATGPGGGGANVLT
TRBJ2-7	15	TRBV5-1	ASSLGTGGSWDYEQY
TRBJ1-2	12	TRBV5-1	ASSLEGGPYGYT
TRBJ1-5	12	TRBV28	ASTEAPGNQPQH
TRBJ2-3	14	TRBV5-1	ASSPLGLAVTDTQY
TRBJ2-7	11	TRBV19	ASSIGQSYEQY
TRBJ2-1	10	TRBV5-1	ASSPDFNEQF
TRBJ1-5	11	TRBV6-5	ASSYRSNQPQH
TRBJ1-5	16	TRBV27	ASSPRQGVIGSNQPQH
TRBJ2-7	12	TRBV19	ASSIRAGSDEQY